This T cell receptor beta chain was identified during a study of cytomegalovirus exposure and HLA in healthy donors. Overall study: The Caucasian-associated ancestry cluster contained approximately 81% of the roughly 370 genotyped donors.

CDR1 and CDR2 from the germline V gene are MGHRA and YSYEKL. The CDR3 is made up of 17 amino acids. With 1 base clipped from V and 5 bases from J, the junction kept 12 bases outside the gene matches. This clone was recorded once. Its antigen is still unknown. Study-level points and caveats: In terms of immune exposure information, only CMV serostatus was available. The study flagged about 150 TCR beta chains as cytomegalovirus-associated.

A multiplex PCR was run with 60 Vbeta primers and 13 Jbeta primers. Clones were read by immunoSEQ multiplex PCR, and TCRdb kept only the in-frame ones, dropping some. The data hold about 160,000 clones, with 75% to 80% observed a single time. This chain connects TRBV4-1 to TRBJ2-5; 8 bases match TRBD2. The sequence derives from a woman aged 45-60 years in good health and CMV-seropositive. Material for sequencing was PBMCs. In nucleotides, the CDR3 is TGCGCCAGCAGCCAAGGCCCCACGTCGGGGGGGCCCGAGACCCAGTACTTC. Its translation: CASSQGPTSGGPETQYF.